A single sample gave rise to the 21 T cell receptor beta chains below, sequenced in a study of blood T cell repertoires in COVID-19. Sequencing was performed with immunoSEQ multiplex PCR; in TCRdb, only in-frame clones are kept and a portion is missing. Among around 260,000 clones listed, about 89% were seen once. Material: peripheral blood. All receptors come from a woman aged 35 to 49 who had recovered from COVID-19.

The chain uses TRBV4-3 and TRBJ2-5; D possibly corresponds to TRBD2 (7 bases). With 4 bases removed from V and 5 bases from J, the gap between germline ends came to 20 bases. Germline-derived CDR1 and CDR2 are LGHNA and YSLEER. The CDR3 spans 16 residues. CDR3 in amino acids: CASSPNWGGRWETQYF. The CDR3 nucleotides are TGCGCCAGCAGCCCGAACTGGGGGGGGCGGTGGGAGACCCAGTACTTC.

In this sample, this clone turned up once. J is TRBJ2-7 and V is TRBV13, with a possible D match to TRBD1 (6 bases). Trimming left V 4 bases short and J 1 base short, with 11 bases between. The CDR3 sequence is 14 residues long. Germline V lookup: CDR1 PRHDT, CDR2 FYEKMQ (reference sequence). This CDR3 reads CASSSRQDSYEQYF. The CDR3 coding sequence is TGTGCCAGCAGCTCTAGACAGGATTCCTACGAGCAGTACTTC.

CDR3 protein: CASSLTGAFYGYTF. Written as DNA, the CDR3 is TGCGCCAGCAGCCTTACAGGGGCCTTCTATGGCTACACCTTC. The chain links TRBV5-1 to TRBJ1-2, with TRBD1 matching over 7 bases. Germline V gene lookup returns CDR1 SGHRS and CDR2 YFSETQ. V lost 4 bases and J lost 4; bases outside the gene matches: 7. The CDR3 runs 14 residues.

The chain joins TRBV9 to TRBJ2-1; D is perhaps TRBD2 (7 bases). V lost 1 base and J lost 4, with 12 bases in between. The V gene's germline CDR1 is SGDLS and CDR2 YYNGEE. This CDR3 is built from 15 residues. The CDR3 sequence: CASSVRGAVYNEQFF. The CDR3 DNA follows: TGTGCCAGCAGCGTACGGGGGGCAGTTTACAATGAGCAGTTCTTC.

The CDR3 region has the DNA TGTGCCTGGACCGAAGGGGCAGAATCCAATGAGCAGTTCTTC. Its translation is CAWTEGAESNEQFF. The J gene is TRBJ2-1, the V gene TRBV30, with D possibly TRBD1 on 5 matching bases. With 4 bases removed from V and 6 bases from J, the gap between germline ends came to 16 bases. CDR3 length: 14 residues. Germline CDR1 reads GTSNPN; CDR2 reads SVGIG (reference sequence).

In this sample, this clone turned up many times. The rearrangement links TRBV19 to TRBJ2-1; D is ambiguous. V lost 4 bases, J lost 4 bases, and 8 bases lay in between. The CDR3 spans 13 residues. The germline gives CDR1 LNHDA, CDR2 SQIVND (reference sequence). In DNA, the CDR3 is TGTGCCAGTAGTAATGCCAGGTACAATGAGCAGTTCTTC. Protein product: CASSNARYNEQFF.

The chain joins TRBV24-1 to TRBJ2-5, with 8 bases identical to TRBD1. Germline V lookup: CDR1 KGHDR, CDR2 SFDVKD. Trimming at V came to 2 bases and at J to 4 bases, leaving 5 bases not matched to a gene. CDR3 size: 15 residues. The chain's CDR3 is CATSDSRTGGETQYF. Written as DNA, the CDR3 is TGTGCCACCAGTGATTCGAGAACAGGGGGAGAGACCCAGTACTTC.

A single count supports this clone. This chain links TRBV18 with TRBJ2-3; no clear D gene. This CDR3 has 15 amino acids. V gave up 6 bases and J gave up 2 bases, with 15 bases separating them. Germline assignment: CDR1 KGHSH and CDR2 LQKENI. The CDR3 DNA reads TGTGCCAGCTCCCCGAGAAGCCCCAACACAGATACGCAGTATTTT. Its translation is CASSPRSPNTDTQYF.

The chain uses TRBV2 and TRBJ2-1; 12 nucleotides agree with TRBD2. CDR1 SNHLY and CDR2 FYNNEI come from the germline V gene. V was pared by 4 bases and J by 8 bases, with 6 bases of the junction left unmatched. The CDR3 has 15 residues. The DNA for the CDR3 is TGTGCCAGCAGTGGAAGGACTAGCGGGGACTATGAGCAGTTCTTC. Translated, it gives CASSGRTSGDYEQFF. Full variable domain (rest looked up from reference TRBV2 and TRBJ2-1): EPEVTQTPSHQVTQMGQEVILRCVPISNHLYFYWYRQILGQKVEFLVSFYNNEISEKSEIFDDQFSVERPDGSNFTLKIRSTKLEDSAMYFCASSGRTSGDYEQFFGPGTRLTVL.

This sequence joins TRBV5-4 and TRBJ2-2, with 8 positions matching TRBD2. The V segment lost 10 bases and the J segment 6 bases; nucleotides outside the gene matches: 8. The CDR3 has 13 amino acids. Germline CDR1 is SGHNT and CDR2 is YYREEE (reference sequence). CDR3 nucleotide sequence: TGTGCCGGAGGGACTAGTGTCGCCGGGGAGCTGTTTTTT. Protein: CAGGTSVAGELFF.

The V gene is TRBV19, the J gene TRBJ1-1; D is perhaps TRBD1 (5 bases). The V end was cut by 4 bases, the J end by 1 base, with 13 bases between. Germline V gene lookup returns CDR1 LNHDA and CDR2 SQIVND (reference sequence). This CDR3 contains 15 residues. DNA of the CDR3: TGTGCCAGTAGTAGATCGGGACTTACGAACACTGAAGCTTTCTTT. This codes for CASSRSGLTNTEAFF.

The chain joins TRBV27 to TRBJ1-2, with TRBD1 matching over 8 bases. The CDR3 is made up of 14 amino acids. Germline V gene lookup returns CDR1 MNHEY and CDR2 SMNVEV (reference sequence). V dropped 6 bases and J dropped 5; count of bases not matched to a gene: 8. The CDR3 bases are TGTGCCAGCAGCAAGGACAGGGAACTGTATGGCTACACCTTC. It codes for CASSKDRELYGYTF.

The chain links TRBV14 to TRBJ1-2; D not certain. The CDR3 is 14 residues long. CDR1 and CDR2 from the germline V gene are SGHDN and FVKESK. With 1 base removed from V and 6 bases from J, the gap between germline ends came to 12 bases. CDR3 coding DNA: TGTGCCAGCAGCCAAGTTGGGCAGGCCCATGGCTACACCTTC. This translates into CASSQVGQAHGYTF.

As regards this clone: This sample also contains other DNA sequences that code for the same CDR3. The V call is TRBV5-1, the J call TRBJ2-2; D is ambiguous. CDR3 length: 13 amino acids. Germline loops: CDR1 SGHRS, CDR2 YFSETQ. Trimming cost V 4 bases and J 1 base, with 5 bases left between them. DNA for the CDR3: TGCGCCAGCAGCCCAGGGAACACCGGGGAGCTGTTTTTT. Protein: CASSPGNTGELFF.

This chain's CDR3 is CASSREVFRGAQYF. CDR3 sequence (DNA): TGTGCCAGCAGCCGAGAGGTTTTTCGGGGTGCGCAGTATTTT. V and J are TRBV4-2 and TRBJ2-3; the D gene is possibly TRBD2 (5 bases). This CDR3 contains 14 residues. Germline CDR1 is LGHNA and CDR2 is YNFKEQ. Between the trimmed V and J ends, which lost 4 bases and 10 bases, there was a span of 18 bases.

This clone was seen once. Other DNA sequences of this sample code for an identical CDR3. Written as DNA, the CDR3 is TGTGCCAGCAGCGTACAGGGCAACACTGAAGCTTTCTTT. Translating gives CASSVQGNTEAFF. The V call is TRBV9, the J call TRBJ1-1; tentatively, D is TRBD1 (5 bases). Per germline, CDR1 SGDLS and CDR2 YYNGEE. V lost 1 base and J lost 2, with 6 bases in between. The CDR3 has 13 amino acids.

The CDR3 reads CASSVGLSREQYF. The CDR3 DNA is TGTGCCAGCAGCGTGGGACTCTCCCGAGAGCAGTACTTC. This chain connects TRBV13 to TRBJ2-7, with D possibly TRBD2 on 6 matching bases. This CDR3 has 13 amino acids. V was pared by 5 bases and J by 7 bases, with 15 bases between. Per the germline V gene, CDR1 is PRHDT and CDR2 is FYEKMQ (reference sequence).

The V call is TRBV3-1 (or the pseudogene TRBV3-2), the J call TRBJ1-2, with 10 bases fitting TRBD1. The CDR3 is made up of 13 amino acids. Germline V gene data show CDR1 as LGHDT and CDR2 as YNNKEL (reference sequence). The V and J ends lost 1 base and 7 bases, in that order; junction bases with no gene match: 0. The CDR3 protein is CASSQGTGGGYTF. The CDR3 DNA is TGTGCCAGCAGCCAAGGGACAGGGGGTGGCTACACCTTC.

This clone has more than one count but fewer than ten. The chain recombines TRBV7-8 with TRBJ2-1, with 7 nucleotides matching TRBD2. Germline V CDR1 and CDR2: SGHVS, FQNEAQ. The CDR3 is 13 residues long. After removal of 0 bases from V and 15 bases from J, the junction contained 8 bases not matched to a gene. The CDR3 DNA is TGTGCCAGCAGCTTAGCTGGAGCGGGACTTGGGTTCTTC. Its translation: CASSLAGAGLGFF.

With regard to this clone: This CDR3 is also generated by other DNA sequences in the sample. J is TRBJ2-1 and V is TRBV5-1; 9 nucleotides match TRBD1. This CDR3 contains 14 residues. CDR1 is SGHRS, CDR2 YFSETQ, per germline. Trimming removed 4 bases from V and 3 bases from J; junction bases left unmatched: 2. The CDR3 DNA follows: TGCGCCAGCAGCCCGGGACAGGGCTACAATGAGCAGTTCTTC. Its protein is CASSPGQGYNEQFF.

The chain is built from TRBV5-1 and TRBJ2-2; 9 nucleotides match TRBD1. The germline gives CDR1 SGHRS, CDR2 YFSETQ. CDR3 length equals 16 residues. J was trimmed by 2 bases and V by 7 bases; bases with no gene match: 9. The CDR3 coding sequence is TGCGCCAGCGGACCAACGGGACAGGGTAACACCGGGGAGCTGTTTTTT. It is translated as CASGPTGQGNTGELFF. The full variable domain, its missing parts supplied by reference TRBV5-1 and TRBJ2-2, is KAGVTQTPRYLIKTRGQQVTLSCSPISGHRSVSWYQQTPGQGLQFLFEYFSETQRNKGNFPGRFSGRQFSNSRSEMNVSTLELGDSALYLCASGPTGQGNTGELFFGEGSRLTVL.